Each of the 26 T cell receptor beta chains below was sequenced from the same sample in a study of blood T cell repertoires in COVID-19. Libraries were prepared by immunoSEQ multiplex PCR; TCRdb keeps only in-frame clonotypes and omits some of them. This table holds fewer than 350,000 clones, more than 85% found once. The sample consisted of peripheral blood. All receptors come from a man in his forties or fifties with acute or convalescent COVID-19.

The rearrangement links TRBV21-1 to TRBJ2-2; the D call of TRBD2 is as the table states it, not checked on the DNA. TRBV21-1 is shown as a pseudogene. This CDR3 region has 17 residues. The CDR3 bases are TGTGCCAGCAGCATAGGACTAGCGGGGGAGAACACCGGGGAGCTGTTTTTT. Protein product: CASSIGLAGENTGELFF.

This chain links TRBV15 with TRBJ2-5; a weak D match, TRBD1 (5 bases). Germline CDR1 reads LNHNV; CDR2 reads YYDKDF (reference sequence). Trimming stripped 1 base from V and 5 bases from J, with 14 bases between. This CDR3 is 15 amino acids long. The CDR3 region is CATSRVARVGETQYF. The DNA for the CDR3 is TGTGCCACCAGCAGAGTTGCCAGGGTCGGGGAGACCCAGTACTTC.

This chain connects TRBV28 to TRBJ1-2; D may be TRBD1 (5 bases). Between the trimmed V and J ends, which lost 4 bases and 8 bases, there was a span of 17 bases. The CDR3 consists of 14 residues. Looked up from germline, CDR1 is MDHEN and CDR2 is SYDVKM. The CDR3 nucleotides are TGTGCCAGCAGTTACCATTTAATGGGGGGAGGCTACACCTTC. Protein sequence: CASSYHLMGGGYTF.

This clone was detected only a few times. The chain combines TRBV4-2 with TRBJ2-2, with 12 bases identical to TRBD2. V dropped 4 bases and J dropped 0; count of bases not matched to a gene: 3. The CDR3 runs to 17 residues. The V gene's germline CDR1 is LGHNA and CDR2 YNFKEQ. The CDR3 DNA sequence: TGTGCCAGCAGCCTACTAGCGGGGGGCCCGAACACCGGGGAGCTGTTTTTT. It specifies CASSLLAGGPNTGELFF.

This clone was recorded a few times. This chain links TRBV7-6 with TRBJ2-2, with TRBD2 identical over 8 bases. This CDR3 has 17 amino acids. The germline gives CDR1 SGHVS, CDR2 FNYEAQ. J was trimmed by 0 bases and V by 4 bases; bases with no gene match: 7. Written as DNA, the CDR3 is TGTGCCAGCAGCTGGGTAGCGGGGAGCCCGAACACCGGGGAGCTGTTTTTT. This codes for CASSWVAGSPNTGELFF.

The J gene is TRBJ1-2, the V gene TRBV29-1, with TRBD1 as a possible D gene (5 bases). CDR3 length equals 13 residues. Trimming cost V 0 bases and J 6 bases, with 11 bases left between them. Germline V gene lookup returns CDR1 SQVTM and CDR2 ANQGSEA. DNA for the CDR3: TGCAGCGTTGAAGAAGGGGCTAAGAATGGCTACACCTTC. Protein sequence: CSVEEGAKNGYTF.

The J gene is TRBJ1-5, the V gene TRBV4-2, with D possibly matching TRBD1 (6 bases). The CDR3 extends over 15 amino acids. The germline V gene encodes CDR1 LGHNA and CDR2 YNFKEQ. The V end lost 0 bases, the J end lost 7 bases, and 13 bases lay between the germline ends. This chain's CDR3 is CASSQDRNRDQPQHF. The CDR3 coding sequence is TGTGCCAGCAGCCAAGATAGGAACAGGGACCAGCCCCAGCATTTT.

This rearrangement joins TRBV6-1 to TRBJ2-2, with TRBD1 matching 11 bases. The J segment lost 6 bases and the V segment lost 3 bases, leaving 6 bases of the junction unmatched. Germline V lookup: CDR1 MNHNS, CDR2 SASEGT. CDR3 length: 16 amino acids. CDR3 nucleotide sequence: TGTGCCAGCAGTGACTACAGGACAGGGGGCGCCGGGGAGCTGTTTTTT. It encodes CASSDYRTGGAGELFF.

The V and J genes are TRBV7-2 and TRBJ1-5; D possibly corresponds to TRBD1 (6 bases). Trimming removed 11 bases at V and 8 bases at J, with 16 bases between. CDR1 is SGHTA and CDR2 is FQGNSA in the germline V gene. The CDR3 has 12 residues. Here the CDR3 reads CASGHNYEPQHF. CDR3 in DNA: TGTGCCTCGGGACATAATTATGAGCCCCAGCATTTT.

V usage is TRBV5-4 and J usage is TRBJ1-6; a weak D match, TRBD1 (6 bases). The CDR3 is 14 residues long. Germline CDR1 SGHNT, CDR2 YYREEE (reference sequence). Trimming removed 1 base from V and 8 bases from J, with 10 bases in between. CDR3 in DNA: TGTGCCAGCAGCTTGCGTACAGGGCATTCACCCCTCCACTTT. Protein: CASSLRTGHSPLHF.

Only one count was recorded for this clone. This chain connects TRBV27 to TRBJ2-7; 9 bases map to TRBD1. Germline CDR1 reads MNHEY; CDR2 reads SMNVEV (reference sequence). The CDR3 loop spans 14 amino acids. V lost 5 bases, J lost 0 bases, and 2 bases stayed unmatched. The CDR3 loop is CASSRDRVSYEQYF. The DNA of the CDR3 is TGTGCCAGCAGTAGGGACAGGGTCTCCTACGAGCAGTACTTC.

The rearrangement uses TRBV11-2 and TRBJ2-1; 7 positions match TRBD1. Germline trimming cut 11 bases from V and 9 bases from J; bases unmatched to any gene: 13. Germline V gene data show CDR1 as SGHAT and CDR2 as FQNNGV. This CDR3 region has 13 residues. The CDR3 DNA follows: TGTGCCTGGGCCGACAGGGCAAACGGTGAGCAGTTCTTC. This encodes CAWADRANGEQFF.

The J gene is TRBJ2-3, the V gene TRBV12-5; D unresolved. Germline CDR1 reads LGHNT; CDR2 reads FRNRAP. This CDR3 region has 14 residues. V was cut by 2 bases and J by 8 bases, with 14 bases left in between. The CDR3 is CASGLTGSPRTQYF. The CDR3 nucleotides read TGTGCTAGTGGTTTGACCGGTTCTCCCCGTACGCAGTATTTT. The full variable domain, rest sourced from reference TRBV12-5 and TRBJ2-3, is DARVTQTPRHKVTEMGQEVTMRCQPILGHNTVFWYRQTMMQGLELLAYFRNRAPLDDSGMPKDRFSAEMPDATLATLKIQPSEPRDSAVYFCASGLTGSPRTQYFGPGTRLTVL.

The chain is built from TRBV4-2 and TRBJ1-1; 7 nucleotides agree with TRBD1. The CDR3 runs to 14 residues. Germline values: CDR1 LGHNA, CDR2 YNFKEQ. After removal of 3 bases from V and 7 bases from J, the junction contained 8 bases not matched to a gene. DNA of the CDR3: TGTGCCAGCAGCCAGGACGCGACAGGGATTGAAGCTTTCTTT. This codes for CASSQDATGIEAFF.

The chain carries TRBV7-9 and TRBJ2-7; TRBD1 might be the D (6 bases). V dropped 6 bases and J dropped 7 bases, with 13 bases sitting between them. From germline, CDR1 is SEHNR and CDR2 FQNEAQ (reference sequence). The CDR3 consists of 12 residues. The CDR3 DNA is TGTGCCAGCAGTTACAGGGAAGGGGAGCAGTACTTC. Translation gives CASSYREGEQYF.

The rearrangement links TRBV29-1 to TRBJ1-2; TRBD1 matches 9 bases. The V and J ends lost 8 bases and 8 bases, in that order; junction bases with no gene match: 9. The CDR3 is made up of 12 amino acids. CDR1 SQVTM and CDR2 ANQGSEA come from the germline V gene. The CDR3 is CSSRTGEEGYTF. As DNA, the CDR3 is TGCAGCTCTCGGACAGGGGAGGAAGGCTACACCTTC.

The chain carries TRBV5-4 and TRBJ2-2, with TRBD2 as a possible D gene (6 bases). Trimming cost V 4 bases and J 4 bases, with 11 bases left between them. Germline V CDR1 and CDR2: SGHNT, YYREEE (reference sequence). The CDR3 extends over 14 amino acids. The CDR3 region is CASSVGLGTGELFF. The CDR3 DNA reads TGTGCCAGCAGCGTGGGACTCGGCACCGGGGAGCTGTTTTTT.

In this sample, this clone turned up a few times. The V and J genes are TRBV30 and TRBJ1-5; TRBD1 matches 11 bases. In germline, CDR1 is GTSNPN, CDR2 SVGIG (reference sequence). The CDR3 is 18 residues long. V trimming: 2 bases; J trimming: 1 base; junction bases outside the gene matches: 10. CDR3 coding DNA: TGTGCCTGGAGTACCGGGACAGGGGGTTATGCGAGCAATCAGCCCCAGCATTTT. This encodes CAWSTGTGGYASNQPQHF.

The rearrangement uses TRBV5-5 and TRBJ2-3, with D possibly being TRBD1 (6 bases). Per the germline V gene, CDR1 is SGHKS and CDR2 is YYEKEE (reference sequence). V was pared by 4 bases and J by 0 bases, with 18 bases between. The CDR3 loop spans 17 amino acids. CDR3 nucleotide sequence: TGTGCCAGCAGCCCGAGACAGGACCCAACTAGCACAGATACGCAGTATTTT. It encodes CASSPRQDPTSTDTQYF. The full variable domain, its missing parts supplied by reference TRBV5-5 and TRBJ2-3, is DAGVTQSPTHLIKTRGQQVTLRCSPISGHKSVSWYQQVLGQGPQFIFQYYEKEERGRGNFPDRFSARQFPNYSSELNVNALLLGDSALYLCASSPRQDPTSTDTQYFGPGTRLTVL.

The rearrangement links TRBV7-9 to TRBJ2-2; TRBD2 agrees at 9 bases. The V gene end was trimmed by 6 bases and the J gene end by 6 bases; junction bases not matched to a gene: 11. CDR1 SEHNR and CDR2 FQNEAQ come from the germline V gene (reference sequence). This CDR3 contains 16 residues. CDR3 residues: CASSDYRTSVSGELFF. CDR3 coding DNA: TGTGCCAGCAGTGACTACCGGACTAGCGTATCCGGGGAGCTGTTTTTT.

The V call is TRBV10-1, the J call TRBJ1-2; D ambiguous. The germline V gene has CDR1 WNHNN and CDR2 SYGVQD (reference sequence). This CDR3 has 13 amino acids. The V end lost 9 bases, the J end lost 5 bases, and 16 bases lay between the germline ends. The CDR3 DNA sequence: TGCGCCAGTTCGCCTTCAATCCAGTATGGCTACACCTTC. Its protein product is CASSPSIQYGYTF.

CDR3 DNA: TGTGCTAGTGGTTCGGACAGAGCAGGCACTGAAGCTTTCTTT. It encodes CASGSDRAGTEAFF. This chain links TRBV12-5 with TRBJ1-1; tentative D call: TRBD1 (6 bases). This CDR3 is built from 14 residues. V lost 4 bases and J lost 4, with 13 bases in between. Germline lookup yields CDR1 LGHNT and CDR2 FRNRAP.

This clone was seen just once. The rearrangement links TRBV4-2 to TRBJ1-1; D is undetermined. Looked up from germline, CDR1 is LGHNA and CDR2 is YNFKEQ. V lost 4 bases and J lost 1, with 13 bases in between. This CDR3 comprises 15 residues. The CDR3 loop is CASSPRHSPNTEAFF. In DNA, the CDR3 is TGTGCCAGCAGCCCGAGACACTCCCCGAACACTGAAGCTTTCTTT.

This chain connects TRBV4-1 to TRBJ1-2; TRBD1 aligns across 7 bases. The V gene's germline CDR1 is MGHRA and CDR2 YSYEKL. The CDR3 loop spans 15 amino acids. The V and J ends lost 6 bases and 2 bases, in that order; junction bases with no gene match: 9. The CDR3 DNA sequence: TGCGCCAGCAGGGCCGGGACAGCCTTAAACTATGGCTACACCTTC. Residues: CASRAGTALNYGYTF.

As DNA, the CDR3 is TGTGCCACCAGCAACTACAGGGAACTTAACTATGGCTACACCTTC. It specifies CATSNYRELNYGYTF. The chain uses TRBV15 and TRBJ1-2, with D tentatively TRBD1 (6 bases). CDR1 and CDR2 (germline): LNHNV, YYDKDF (reference sequence). The V end lost 4 bases, the J end lost 1 base, and 13 bases lay between the germline ends. The CDR3 runs 15 residues.

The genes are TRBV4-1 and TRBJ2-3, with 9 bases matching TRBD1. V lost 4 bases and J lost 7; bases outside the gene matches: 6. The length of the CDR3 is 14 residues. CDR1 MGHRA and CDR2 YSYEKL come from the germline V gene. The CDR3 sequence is CASSPGTGWNTQYF. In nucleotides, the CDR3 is TGCGCCAGCAGCCCTGGGACAGGGTGGAATACGCAGTATTTT.